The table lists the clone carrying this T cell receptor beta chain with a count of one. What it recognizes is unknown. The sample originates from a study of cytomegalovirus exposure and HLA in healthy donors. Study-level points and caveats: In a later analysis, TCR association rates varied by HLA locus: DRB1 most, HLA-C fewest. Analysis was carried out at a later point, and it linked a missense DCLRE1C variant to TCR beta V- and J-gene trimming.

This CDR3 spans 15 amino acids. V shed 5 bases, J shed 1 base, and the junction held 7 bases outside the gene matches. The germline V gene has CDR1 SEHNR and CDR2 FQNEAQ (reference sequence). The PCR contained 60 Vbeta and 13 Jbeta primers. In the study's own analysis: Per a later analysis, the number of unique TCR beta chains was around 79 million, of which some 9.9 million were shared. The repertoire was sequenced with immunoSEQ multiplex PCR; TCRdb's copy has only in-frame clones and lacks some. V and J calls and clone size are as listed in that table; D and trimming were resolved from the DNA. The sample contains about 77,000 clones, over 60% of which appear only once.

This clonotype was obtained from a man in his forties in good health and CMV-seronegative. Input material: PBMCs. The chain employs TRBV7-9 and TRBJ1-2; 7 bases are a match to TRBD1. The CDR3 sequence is CASSPQGLINYGYTF. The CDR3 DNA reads TGTGCCAGCAGCCCACAGGGGCTTATTAACTATGGCTACACCTTC.